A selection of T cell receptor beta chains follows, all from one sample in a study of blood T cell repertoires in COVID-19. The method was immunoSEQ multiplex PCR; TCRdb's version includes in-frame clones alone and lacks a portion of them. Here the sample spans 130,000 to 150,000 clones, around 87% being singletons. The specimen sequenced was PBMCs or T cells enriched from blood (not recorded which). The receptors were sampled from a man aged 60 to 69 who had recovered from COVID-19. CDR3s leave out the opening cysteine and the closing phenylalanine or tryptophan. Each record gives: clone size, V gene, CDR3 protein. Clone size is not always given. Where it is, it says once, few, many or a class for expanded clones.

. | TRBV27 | ASRPSGSYSPLH
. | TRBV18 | ASSPPGAGNQPQH
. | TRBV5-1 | ASSLKGEAF
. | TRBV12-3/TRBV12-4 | ASSPRGETQY
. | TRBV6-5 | AARDRAVSETQY
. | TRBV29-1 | SMDQGYGYT
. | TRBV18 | ASSPLGDTQY
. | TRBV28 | ASSYSNSPLH
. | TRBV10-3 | AISGGADYEQY
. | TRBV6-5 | ASRSGLAGPYEQY
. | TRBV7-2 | ASSLGPNGQKGYT
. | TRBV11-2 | ASSFGTSGRLGNEQF
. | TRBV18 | ASSQTELETQY
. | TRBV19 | ASSRAYPNYGYT
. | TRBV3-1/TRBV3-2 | ASSQVSWNTEAF
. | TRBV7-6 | ASSVAGGAQETQY
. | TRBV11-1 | ASSPGGSPTYNEQF
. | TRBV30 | AWSAGRHSAEQF
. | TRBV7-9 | ASSLTRGEAF
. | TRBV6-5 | ASRRDGQETQY
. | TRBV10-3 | AIRVLAADTQY
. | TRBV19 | ASKPGTAPGNTEAF
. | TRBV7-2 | ASSLGLTSTDTQY
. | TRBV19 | ASVGRGVNEKLF
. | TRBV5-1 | ASSLTSSGNTIY
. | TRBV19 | ASRPQGAFWTEAF
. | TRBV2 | ASTSSGGPYNEQF
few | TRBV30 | AWTLEFGNSPLH
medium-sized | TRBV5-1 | ASSLTAEGPQETQY
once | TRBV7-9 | ASSLGGPPVDEQF
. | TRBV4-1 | ASSQGDGTPEGETQY
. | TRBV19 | ASSITGGRTEAF
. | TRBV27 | ASSFTRQGLYEQY
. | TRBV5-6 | ASSLLSGGAVNEQF
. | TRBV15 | ATSRGGGKEETQY
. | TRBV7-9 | ASSLEAGIYNEQF
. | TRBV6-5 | ASSPSWNTGELF
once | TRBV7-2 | ASSFLGRHTDTQY
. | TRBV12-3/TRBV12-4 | ASSLRGFEKLF
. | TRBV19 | ASSPSRPKRTGNTGELF
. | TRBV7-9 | ASSPDGFQPQH
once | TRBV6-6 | ASSYSPRGTDTQY
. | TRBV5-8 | ASSSLRTGNSPLH
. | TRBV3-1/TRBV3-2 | ASSQDSLAAQY
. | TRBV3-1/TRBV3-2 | ASSLAAGELF
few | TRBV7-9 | ASSPQGLNSNTGELF
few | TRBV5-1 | ASSLPGQGNTEAF
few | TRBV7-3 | ASSLEPGGRAEQY
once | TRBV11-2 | ASSFTGIYGYT
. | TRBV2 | ASRGEGNSPLH
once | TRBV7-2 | ASSFRVTAGGSGELF
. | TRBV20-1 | SALDSYEQY
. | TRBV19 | ASSAGGLGTGELF